This TCR beta chain came from a study of shared clonotypes between healthy human individuals. Study overall: CD4 naive and CD4 memory each took three plates per donor, while CD8 naive took two and CD8 memory one. Findings and limits, study-wide: Four donors held approximately 5% of naive CD4 clonotypes in common. Generally, naive subsets came out with larger estimated richness than memory subsets.

For every subset, genomic DNA was evenly distributed across several immunoSEQ plates. Sequencing used immunoSEQ multiplex PCR; TCRdb keeps in-frame clones, though not all of them. The sample consists of some 1.5 million clones, around 95% of them appearing once. In the case of this clone: The target antigen is unknown.

V lost 1 base and J lost 6, with 13 bases in between. The CDR3 is made up of 15 amino acids. Looked up from germline, CDR1 is LNHDA and CDR2 is SQIVND (reference sequence). The V and J genes are TRBV19 and TRBJ2-1; D gene ambiguous. The receptor comes from a young man in good health. Source material: naive CD4+ T cells sorted from blood. Subset reported: CD45RA+ positively selected. CDR3 DNA: TGTGCCAGTAGTATAGTAAAACTGGCCGGCAATGAGCAGTTCTTC. Amino acids: CASSIVKLAGNEQFF.